The clone carrying this T cell receptor beta chain was observed a few times. No treatment had been given to any patient before thyroid surgery. The record originates from a study of metastatic and nonmetastatic thyroid tumors. TCRdb reassembled clones from the PCR reads with MiXCR. This repertoire shows about 43,000 clones, roughly a quarter found once; its top ten account for 13% to 15%. The TCR sequence derives from a female donor with papillary thyroid cancer or a benign thyroid nodule (not recorded which). Some clones in this sample may be carry-over from other donors' samples. The sequenced sample consisted of tumor tissue.

CDR3 region: CASSLLTSGSPDTQYF. The DNA of the CDR3 is TGCGCCAGCAGCTTGTTGACTAGCGGGAGTCCAGATACGCAGTATTTT. V is TRBV5-1 and J is TRBJ2-3, with 12 positions matching TRBD2. J gave up 4 bases and V 1 base, and 4 bases lay outside the gene matches. Germline V gene sequence: CDR1 SGHRS, CDR2 YFSETQ. The CDR3 loop spans 16 amino acids.